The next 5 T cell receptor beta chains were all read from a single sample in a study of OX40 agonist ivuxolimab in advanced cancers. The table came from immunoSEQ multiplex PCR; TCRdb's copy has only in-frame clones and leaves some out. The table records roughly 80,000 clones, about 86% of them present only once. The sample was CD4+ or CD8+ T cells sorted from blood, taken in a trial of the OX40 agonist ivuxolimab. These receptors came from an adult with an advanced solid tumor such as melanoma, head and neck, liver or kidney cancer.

CDR3 loop: CASSLQQGYSPLHF. CDR3 DNA: TGTGCCAGCAGTTTACAACAGGGATATTCACCCCTCCACTTT. The chain joins TRBV27 to TRBJ1-6; TRBD1 might be the D (6 bases). Germline values: CDR1 MNHEY, CDR2 SMNVEV (reference sequence). This CDR3 has 14 residues. Trimming cost V 2 bases and J 8 bases, with 10 bases left between them.

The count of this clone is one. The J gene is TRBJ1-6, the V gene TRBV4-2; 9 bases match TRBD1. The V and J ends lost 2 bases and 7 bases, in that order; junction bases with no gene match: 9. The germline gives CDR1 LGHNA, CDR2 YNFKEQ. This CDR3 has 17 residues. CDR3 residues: CASSQPAGTGKNSPLHF. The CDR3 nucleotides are TGTGCCAGCAGCCAACCCGCCGGGACAGGGAAAAATTCACCCCTCCACTTT.

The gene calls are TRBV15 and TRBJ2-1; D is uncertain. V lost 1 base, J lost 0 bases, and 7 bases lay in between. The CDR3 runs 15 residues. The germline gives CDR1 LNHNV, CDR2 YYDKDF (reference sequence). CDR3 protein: CATSRGQSSYNEQFF. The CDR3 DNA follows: TGTGCCACCAGCAGAGGTCAGAGCTCCTACAATGAGCAGTTCTTC.

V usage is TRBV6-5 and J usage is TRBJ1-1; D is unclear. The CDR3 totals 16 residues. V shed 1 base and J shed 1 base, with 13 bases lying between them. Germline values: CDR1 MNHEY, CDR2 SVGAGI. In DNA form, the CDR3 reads TGTGCCAGCAGTTACTTTATTGAGTCCCCGAACACTGAAGCTTTCTTT. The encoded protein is CASSYFIESPNTEAFF.

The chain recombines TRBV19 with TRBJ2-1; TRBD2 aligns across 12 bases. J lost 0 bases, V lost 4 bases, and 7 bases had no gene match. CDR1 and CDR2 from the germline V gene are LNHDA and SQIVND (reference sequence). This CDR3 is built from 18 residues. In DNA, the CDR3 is TGTGCCAGTAGTAAGGCTAGCGGGAGGGGTAGCTCCTACAATGAGCAGTTCTTC. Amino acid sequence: CASSKASGRGSSYNEQFF.